These 32 T cell receptor beta chains share one sample of origin, sequenced in a study of T-cell memory formation after mild COVID-19. From the 5' RACE reads, TCRdb called clonotypes with MiXCR, one entry per CDR3 protein. The sample consists of around 310,000 distinct CDR3 sequences, about 20% of them appearing once. Sequences were obtained from PBMCs or a T cell subset sorted from them (not recorded which). These receptors were taken from a man in his late teens or twenties who had mild COVID-19 (a few samples of this study predate the infection). Cell type and time point are not known.

This clonotype turned up a few times. The V gene is TRBV30, the J gene TRBJ2-3, with D hard to call. Trimming took off 1 base at V and 8 bases at J, with 4 bases between the two ends. The CDR3 sequence is 10 residues long. The germline V gene encodes CDR1 GTSNPN and CDR2 SVGIG (reference sequence). The CDR3 loop reads CAWSGGTQYF. CDR3 bases: TGTGCCTGGAGTGGGGGTACGCAGTATTTT.

The chain recombines TRBV6-4 with TRBJ2-1; D is possibly TRBD2 (5 bases). CDR1 and CDR2 (germline): MRHNA, SNTAGT. The CDR3 is 13 amino acids. V was shortened by 9 bases and J by 6 bases, with 15 bases between the two germline ends. CDR3 nucleotides: TGTGCCAGTGCAATGCTTGCGGGCAATGAGCAGTTCTTC. Translation: CASAMLAGNEQFF.

This clonotype has more than one count but fewer than ten. V and J are TRBV7-3 and TRBJ2-2; D tentatively reads TRBD1 or TRBD2 (5 bases each). V was clipped by 8 bases and J by 7 bases, with 11 bases between them. Germline-derived CDR1 and CDR2 are SGHTA and FQGTGA. The CDR3 has 12 residues. This CDR3 reads CASGGTGGELFF. The CDR3 DNA sequence: TGTGCCAGCGGGGGAACAGGCGGGGAGCTGTTTTTT.

This chain links TRBV4-2 with TRBJ1-1; D gene unclear. V lost 1 base, J lost 3 bases, and 12 bases lay in between. CDR1 is LGHNA, CDR2 YNFKEQ, per germline. The length of the CDR3 is 15 residues. CDR3 residues: CASSQVSESYTEAFF. DNA of the CDR3: TGTGCCAGCAGCCAAGTCTCTGAGAGTTACACTGAAGCTTTCTTT.

In this sample, this clonotype turned up a few times. The chain has TRBV5-1 and TRBJ1-1; D is ambiguous. CDR3 length equals 15 residues. Germline CDR1 reads SGHRS; CDR2 reads YFSETQ. V lost 0 bases to trimming and J lost 4 bases, with 13 bases between them. The CDR3 is CASSLVYPGTTEAFF. In DNA form, the CDR3 reads TGCGCCAGCAGCTTGGTCTACCCGGGAACCACTGAAGCTTTCTTT.

The rearrangement joins TRBV12-3 or TRBV12-4 to TRBJ1-5, with 7 bases lining up with TRBD1. The CDR3 consists of 13 residues. V trimming: 6 bases; J trimming: 7 bases; junction bases outside the gene matches: 6. For the CDR3, the DNA is TGTGCCAGCAGCCGGGGACAGCGGCAGCCCCAGCATTTT. Amino acids: CASSRGQRQPQHF.

The table lists this clonotype with a few counts. The chain recombines TRBV5-1 with TRBJ2-1; D is perhaps TRBD1 or TRBD2 (5 bases each). The CDR3 runs to 13 residues. Germline CDR1 reads SGHRS; CDR2 reads YFSETQ. Trimming removed 0 bases from V and 8 bases from J, with 9 bases in between. The CDR3 DNA follows: TGCGCCAGCAGCTTGGAATGGGGGTATGAGCAGTTCTTC. It codes for CASSLEWGYEQFF.

This clonotype was detected a few times. The chain has TRBV7-8 and TRBJ2-3, with 7 bases aligning to TRBD1. The CDR3 has 14 amino acids. CDR1 and CDR2 from the germline V gene are SGHVS and FQNEAQ. The trim removed 6 bases at V and 2 bases at J, leaving 5 bases unmatched. CDR3 DNA: TGTGCCAGCAGATCCGGGACAGTCACAGATACGCAGTATTTT. Translated, it gives CASRSGTVTDTQYF.

Many counts were recorded for this clonotype. The chain recombines TRBV12-3 or TRBV12-4 with TRBJ2-1, with unresolved D. Trimming took 4 bases from V and 8 from J, leaving 6 bases between them. The CDR3 has 11 residues. CDR3 bases: TGTGCCAGCAGTTCGTGGGATGAGCAGTTCTTC. This gives the protein CASSSWDEQFF.

The CDR3 region has the DNA TGCGCCAGCAGCTATTCAGGGGCCTCCAATGAAAAACTGTTTTTT. Translation: CASSYSGASNEKLFF. This rearrangement joins TRBV5-1 to TRBJ1-4, with D tentatively TRBD1 (6 bases). The CDR3 is 15 amino acids. V was cut by 3 bases and J by 5 bases, with 14 bases left in between. Germline CDR1 is SGHRS and CDR2 is YFSETQ.

The V and J genes are TRBV6-1 and TRBJ2-1; the D is unclear. Deletions cut 2 bases from V and 3 bases from J, with 11 bases between. This CDR3 has 15 residues. Germline CDR1 reads MNHNS; CDR2 reads SASEGT. CDR3 sequence reads: CASSESQTHYNEQFF. The CDR3 region has the DNA TGTGCCAGCAGTGAAAGCCAGACTCACTACAATGAGCAGTTCTTC.

This clonotype was observed once. The rearrangement links TRBV20-1 to TRBJ2-2; the match to TRBD2 covers 7 bases. The length of the CDR3 is 14 residues. Germline V CDR1 and CDR2: DFQATT, SNEGSKA (reference sequence). Losses at the gene ends were 6 bases for V and 6 bases for J; bases not matched to a gene: 10. The CDR3 here is CSATRRGDPGELFF. The CDR3 DNA reads TGCAGTGCCACCAGACGGGGGGACCCCGGGGAGCTGTTTTTT.

This clonotype turned up a few times. The rearrangement joins TRBV7-9 to TRBJ2-6, with TRBD1 as a possible D gene (5 bases). V lost 5 bases and J 4 bases, leaving 15 bases between the germline ends. The CDR3 is 16 amino acids. The germline gives CDR1 SEHNR, CDR2 FQNEAQ (reference sequence). The CDR3 coding sequence is TGTGCCAGCAGCCCCCCAAAGGGGCCCGGGGCCAACGTCCTGACTTTC. Protein sequence: CASSPPKGPGANVLTF.

The rearrangement links TRBV5-6 to TRBJ1-1; possibly TRBD1 for D (5 bases). The germline V gene encodes CDR1 SGHDT and CDR2 YYEEEE. Trimming took 2 bases from V and 11 from J, leaving 22 bases between them. CDR3 length equals 15 residues. The CDR3 DNA reads TGTGCCAGCAGCTTTTTGACAGCTAACCCTTTGTCGGCTTTCTTT. This encodes CASSFLTANPLSAFF.

Notes on this clonotype: A much larger clonotype is one base distant, so this may be a read error. The chain uses TRBV7-2 and TRBJ2-7, with D uncertain. CDR1 SGHTA and CDR2 FQGNSA come from the germline V gene. Trimming removed 4 bases at V and 3 bases at J, with 4 bases between. The CDR3 is 11 amino acids. The CDR3 loop reads CASSSFYEQYF. The DNA for the CDR3 is TGTGCCAGCAGCTCCTTCTACGAGCAGTACTTC.

This clonotype was detected a few times. V is TRBV12-3 or TRBV12-4 and J is TRBJ2-2, with 8 bases fitting TRBD2. The CDR3 consists of 13 residues. Trimming took 10 bases from V and 4 from J; bases not matched to a gene: 5. The CDR3 reads CATPREGTGELFF. The CDR3 DNA reads TGTGCCACCCCCCGGGAGGGCACCGGGGAGCTGTTTTTT.

This clonotype came up a few times. This chain joins TRBV7-9 and TRBJ1-1; D is undetermined. V was clipped by 5 bases and J by 1 base, with 11 bases between them. Looked up from germline, CDR1 is SEHNR and CDR2 is FQNEAQ (reference sequence). This CDR3 region has 14 residues. CDR3 DNA: TGTGCCAGCAGCCGTACGAAGGGGAACACTGAAGCTTTCTTT. Translated, it gives CASSRTKGNTEAFF.

The chain has TRBV9 and TRBJ2-3; D possibly corresponds to TRBD2 (5 bases). The ends were cut back, 2 bases at V and 3 bases at J, with 19 bases in the middle. The germline gives CDR1 SGDLS, CDR2 YYNGEE. The CDR3 consists of 17 residues. CDR3 loop: CASSVSSSPASTDTQYF. CDR3 in DNA: TGTGCCAGCAGCGTGTCTTCTAGCCCCGCCTCGACAGATACGCAGTATTTT.

CDR3 loop: CASSSQGSDEQYV. CDR3 DNA: TGTGCCAGCAGTTCGCAGGGATCGGACGAGCAGTACGTC. This chain uses TRBV5-5 with TRBJ2-7; a possible D gene is TRBD1 (5 bases). Deletions cut 5 bases from V and 5 bases from J, with 14 bases between. From germline, CDR1 is SGHKS and CDR2 YYEKEE (reference sequence). The CDR3 runs 13 residues.

The chain joins TRBV19 to TRBJ2-5; 7 nucleotides match TRBD2. Germline CDR1 reads LNHDA; CDR2 reads SQIVND (reference sequence). This CDR3 is 13 amino acids long. V trimming: 4 bases; J trimming: 5 bases; junction bases outside the gene matches: 4. This CDR3 reads CASSNRGGETQYF. Written as DNA, the CDR3 is TGTGCCAGTAGTAATCGGGGAGGGGAGACCCAGTACTTC. Full variable domain (remainder filled in from reference TRBV19 and TRBJ2-5): DGGITQSPKYLFRKEGQNVTLSCEQNLNHDAMYWYRQDPGQGLRLIYYSQIVNDFQKGDIAEGYSVSREKKESFPLTVTSAQKNPTAFYLCASSNRGGETQYFGPGTRLLVL.

This clonotype was counted only a few times. This chain uses TRBV6-6 with TRBJ2-7, with 8 positions matching TRBD1. Trimming removed 7 bases from V and 0 bases from J; junction bases left unmatched: 17. The germline V gene encodes CDR1 MNHNY and CDR2 SVGAGI (reference sequence). The CDR3 totals 18 residues. The CDR3 sequence is CASTSDNPGQGSSYEQYF. The DNA for the CDR3 is TGTGCCAGCACTTCGGATAACCCAGGACAGGGAAGCTCCTACGAGCAGTACTTC.

The chain employs TRBV9 and TRBJ1-2; 8 nucleotides agree with TRBD1. The CDR3 is 16 amino acids. CDR1 and CDR2 (germline): SGDLS, YYNGEE. V lost 3 bases and J lost 3; bases outside the gene matches: 10. DNA of the CDR3: TGTGCCAGCAGCGGCCGCCCGGGACAGGTCCACTATGGCTACACCTTC. Its protein product is CASSGRPGQVHYGYTF. Using reference TRBV9 and TRBJ1-2 for the parts outside the CDR3, the full variable domain is DSGVTQTPKHLITATGQRVTLRCSPRSGDLSVYWYQQSLDQGLQFLIQYYNGEERAKGNILERFSAQQFPDLHSELNLSSLELGDSALYFCASSGRPGQVHYGYTFGSGTRLTVV.

This clonotype occurred a few times. CDR3 bases: TGTGCCAGCAGCACTCAGAATTCACCCCTCCACTTT. This codes for CASSTQNSPLHF. This chain links TRBV4-2 with TRBJ1-6; D unresolved. With 5 bases removed from V and 7 bases from J, the gap between germline ends came to 6 bases. Germline-derived CDR1 and CDR2 are LGHNA and YNFKEQ. The CDR3 sequence is 12 residues long.

The rearrangement uses TRBV29-1 and TRBJ2-6; possibly TRBD2 for D (6 bases). V lost 7 bases and J 0 bases, leaving 16 bases between the germline ends. The CDR3 is 16 amino acids. The germline V gene encodes CDR1 SQVTM and CDR2 ANQGSEA. The CDR3 protein is CSAPGLGTSGANVLTF. The CDR3, as DNA: TGCAGCGCCCCGGGACTGGGGACCTCTGGGGCCAACGTCCTGACTTTC.

This clonotype has just a few counts. The J gene is TRBJ1-5, the V gene TRBV15; D gene unclear. The CDR3 totals 14 residues. Trimming removed 1 base from V and 4 bases from J, with 8 bases in between. CDR1 and CDR2 (germline): LNHNV, YYDKDF (reference sequence). The CDR3 reads CATSRGQQNQPQHF. The DNA for the CDR3 is TGTGCCACCAGCAGAGGACAACAAAATCAGCCCCAGCATTTT.

This clonotype was seen more than once but under ten times. The V and J genes are TRBV7-2 and TRBJ2-4, with D possibly matching TRBD2 (6 bases). V was cut by 0 bases and J by 7 bases, with 16 bases left in between. The CDR3 spans 16 residues. The germline gives CDR1 SGHTA, CDR2 FQGNSA. The CDR3 DNA reads as TGTGCCAGCAGCTTAGCTGGTCAAAGACTAGTGAACATTCAGTACTTC. Translation gives CASSLAGQRLVNIQYF.

This CDR3 reads CASSLVAVDEQFF. CDR3 DNA sequence: TGTGCCAGCAGCTTAGTAGCGGTGGATGAGCAGTTCTTC. The chain links TRBV11-2 to TRBJ2-1; D is possibly TRBD2 (6 bases). The germline gives CDR1 SGHAT, CDR2 FQNNGV. The V end was cut by 1 base, the J end by 8 bases, with 9 bases between. The CDR3 totals 13 residues.

This clonotype came up a few times. This chain connects TRBV5-1 to TRBJ1-1, with TRBD1 matching over 7 bases. CDR1 is SGHRS, CDR2 YFSETQ, per germline. CDR3 length: 15 residues. Trimming cost V 1 base and J 3 bases; bases outside gene matches: 6. Written as DNA, the CDR3 is TGCGCCAGCAGCTTGCCAGGGCAGGGGGACACTGAAGCTTTCTTT. It specifies CASSLPGQGDTEAFF.

In its sample, this clonotype was seen a few times. The rearrangement joins TRBV4-1 to TRBJ1-2; unclear D gene. Germline V lookup: CDR1 MGHRA, CDR2 YSYEKL. V dropped 1 base and J dropped 4 bases, with 13 bases sitting between them. There are 15 residues in the CDR3. The CDR3 nucleotides read TGCGCCAGCAGCCAAGGTGACGGCATGATCTATGGCTACACCTTC. Its protein is CASSQGDGMIYGYTF.

V usage is TRBV7-2 and J usage is TRBJ2-1; 9 bases match TRBD2. CDR1 is SGHTA, CDR2 FQGNSA, per germline. The CDR3 is 14 residues long. V was clipped by 5 bases and J by 7 bases; unmatched bases: 6. The CDR3 spells CASSAGGLGNEQFF. DNA for the CDR3: TGTGCCAGCAGCGCGGGGGGGCTGGGTAATGAGCAGTTCTTC.

In its sample, this clonotype was seen a few times. The chain joins TRBV7-3 to TRBJ1-1, with D perhaps TRBD1 (5 bases). The V and J ends lost 4 bases and 6 bases respectively, with 12 bases between them. The CDR3 spans 13 residues. CDR1 and CDR2 (germline): SGHTA, FQGTGA. For the CDR3, the DNA is TGTGCCAGCAGCTCCGCCGGGACGTCTGAAGCTTTCTTT. It specifies CASSSAGTSEAFF.

This chain connects TRBV4-3 to TRBJ2-7; the match to TRBD2 covers 13 bases. The germline V gene encodes CDR1 LGHNA and CDR2 YSLEER. J gave up 1 base and V 3 bases, and 0 bases lay outside the gene matches. This CDR3 is built from 15 residues. The CDR3 bases are TGCGCCAGCAGCCAGGGACTAGCGGGGTCCTACGAGCAGTACTTC. It specifies CASSQGLAGSYEQYF.